These 6 T cell receptor beta chains were sequenced from one sample in a study of blood T cell repertoires in COVID-19. The repertoire was sequenced with immunoSEQ multiplex PCR; TCRdb's copy has only in-frame clones and lacks some. This repertoire shows 150,000 to 200,000 clones, 82% found once; its top ten account for 7%. Sequencing was carried out using peripheral blood. These receptors were obtained from a woman in her 40s with COVID-19, enrolled during active disease.

CDR3 region: CASSQPSGGADTQYF. In DNA, the CDR3 is TGTGCCAGCAGCCAACCTAGCGGGGGGGCGGATACGCAGTATTTT. The chain combines TRBV3-1 (or the pseudogene TRBV3-2) with TRBJ2-3; TRBD2 aligns across 12 bases. CDR3 length: 15 amino acids. Trimming cost V 2 bases and J 6 bases; bases outside gene matches: 3. CDR1 is LGHDT, CDR2 YNNKEL, per germline (reference sequence).

In DNA form, the CDR3 reads TGTGCCAGCATTGGGACTAGCGGATCGAGAGAGCAGTACTTC. It encodes CASIGTSGSREQYF. V usage is TRBV6-5 and J usage is TRBJ2-7, with 11 bases lining up with TRBD2. Per the germline V gene, CDR1 is MNHEY and CDR2 is SVGAGI. The CDR3 has 14 residues. Unmatched junction bases numbered 9, after V lost 7 bases and J lost 7 bases.

The gene calls are TRBV3-1 (or the pseudogene TRBV3-2) and TRBJ2-1; D uncertain. CDR1 and CDR2 (germline): LGHDT, YNNKEL (reference sequence). V was pared by 1 base and J by 6 bases, with 13 bases between. This CDR3 is built from 15 residues. The chain's CDR3 is CASSQGAYRINEQFF. In DNA form, the CDR3 reads TGTGCCAGCAGCCAAGGGGCCTACCGAATCAATGAGCAGTTCTTC.

V and J are TRBV30 and TRBJ1-3; the match to TRBD1 covers 9 bases. This CDR3 comprises 16 residues. The V segment lost 3 bases and the J segment 4 bases; nucleotides outside the gene matches: 10. Germline-derived CDR1 and CDR2 are GTSNPN and SVGIG (reference sequence). CDR3 protein: CAWRVPGQGQGNTIYF. The DNA for the CDR3 is TGTGCCTGGAGGGTTCCAGGACAGGGGCAGGGAAACACCATATATTTT. Full variable domain (outside the CDR3, taken from reference TRBV30 and TRBJ1-3): SQTIHQWPATLVQPVGSPLSLECTVEGTSNPNLYWYRQAAGRGLQLLFYSVGIGQISSEVPQNLSASRPQDRQFILSSKKLLLSDSGFYLCAWRVPGQGQGNTIYFGEGSWLTVV.

This clone occurred once. V is TRBV11-3 and J is TRBJ1-6, with D perhaps matching TRBD1 (6 bases). Trimming cost V 2 bases and J 7 bases, with 12 bases left between them. This CDR3 has 15 residues. From germline, CDR1 is SGHNT and CDR2 YENEEA. DNA for the CDR3: TGTGCCAGCAGCTTATACAGGGTCTTAAATTCACCCCTCCACTTT. Protein: CASSLYRVLNSPLHF.

This sequence joins TRBV3-1 (or the pseudogene TRBV3-2) and TRBJ2-3; 8 nucleotides align to TRBD1. The CDR3 length is 14 residues. Germline CDR1 LGHDT, CDR2 YNNKEL (reference sequence). V lost 4 bases to trimming and J lost 4 bases; unmatched junction nucleotides: 4. DNA for the CDR3: TGTGCCAGCAGCCCGTTACAGGGGGCAGATACGCAGTATTTT. This translates into CASSPLQGADTQYF.